Here is one TCR beta chain with its context. Authors' data handling: Reference gene primer amplification in the assay estimated nucleated cell counts. Sequenced by immunoSEQ multiplex PCR; TCRdb stores in-frame clones only, minus some. The V and J calls and clone size were taken over from that table, and D and trimming were inferred from the DNA. The top ten hold about 4.2% of the sample, which has 35,000 to 50,000 clones, roughly 85% seen once. The data stem from a study of blood T cell repertoires in COVID-19. Study-level background: There were acute and convalescent COVID-19 samples, and they came from the United States, Italy and Spain. T cells, B-cell-depleted T cells, or PBMCs supplied cDNA or gDNA.

Germline assignment: CDR1 SGHTA and CDR2 FQGNSA. V gave up 4 bases and J gave up 7 bases; unmatched junction bases: 11. There are 15 residues in the CDR3. The sequencing sample was made of peripheral blood. The receptor was isolated from a man aged 60 to 75 with acute or convalescent COVID-19. The rearrangement uses TRBV7-2 and TRBJ2-3; 7 bases map to TRBD2. The CDR3 is CASSSLAEAANTQYF. The CDR3 bases are TGTGCCAGCAGCTCTCTAGCGGAAGCGGCGAATACGCAGTATTTT.